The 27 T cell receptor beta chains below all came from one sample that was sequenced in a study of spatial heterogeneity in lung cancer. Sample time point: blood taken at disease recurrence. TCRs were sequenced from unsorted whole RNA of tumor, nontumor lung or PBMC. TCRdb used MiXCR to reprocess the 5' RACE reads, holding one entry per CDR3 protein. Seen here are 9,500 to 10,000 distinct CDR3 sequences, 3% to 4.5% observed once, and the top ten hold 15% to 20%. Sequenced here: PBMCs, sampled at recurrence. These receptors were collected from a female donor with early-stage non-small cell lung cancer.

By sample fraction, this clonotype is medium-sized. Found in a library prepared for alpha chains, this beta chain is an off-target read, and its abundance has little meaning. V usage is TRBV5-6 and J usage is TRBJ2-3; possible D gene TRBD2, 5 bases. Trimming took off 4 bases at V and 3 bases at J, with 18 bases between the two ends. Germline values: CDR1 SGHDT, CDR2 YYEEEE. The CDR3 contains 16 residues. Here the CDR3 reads CASSPFLLPGTDTQYF. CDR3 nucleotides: TGTGCCAGCAGCCCCTTTCTCTTACCGGGGACAGATACGCAGTATTTT.

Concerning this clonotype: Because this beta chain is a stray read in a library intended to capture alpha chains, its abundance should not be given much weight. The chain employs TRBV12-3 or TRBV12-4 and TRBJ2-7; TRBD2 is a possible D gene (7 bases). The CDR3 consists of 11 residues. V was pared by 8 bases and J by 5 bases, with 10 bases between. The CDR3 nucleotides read TGTGCCAGCGGGGGGGCCCACGAGCAGTACTTC. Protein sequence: CASGGAHEQYF.

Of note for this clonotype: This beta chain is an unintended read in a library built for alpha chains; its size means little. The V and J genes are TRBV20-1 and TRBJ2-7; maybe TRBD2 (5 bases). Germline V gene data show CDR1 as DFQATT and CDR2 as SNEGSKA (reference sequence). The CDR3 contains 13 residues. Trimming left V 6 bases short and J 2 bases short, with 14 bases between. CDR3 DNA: TGCAGTGCCCCCCCCGGGAACGCCTACGAGCAGTACTTC. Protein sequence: CSAPPGNAYEQYF.

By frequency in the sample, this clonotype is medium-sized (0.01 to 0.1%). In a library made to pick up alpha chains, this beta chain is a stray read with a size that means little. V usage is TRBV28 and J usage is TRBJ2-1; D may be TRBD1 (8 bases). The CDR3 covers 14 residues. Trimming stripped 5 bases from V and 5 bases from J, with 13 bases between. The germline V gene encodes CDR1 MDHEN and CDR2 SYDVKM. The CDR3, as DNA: TGTGCCAGCAGTAAACAGGGGGGGGACAATGAGCAGTTCTTC. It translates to CASSKQGGDNEQFF.

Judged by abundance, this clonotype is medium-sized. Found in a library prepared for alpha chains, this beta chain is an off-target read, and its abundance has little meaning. CDR3 sequence reads: CASSLGPGQINEKLFF. The CDR3 DNA follows: TGTGCCAGCAGTTTAGGCCCGGGACAGATTAATGAAAAACTGTTTTTT. This chain joins TRBV28 and TRBJ1-4; 7 nucleotides match TRBD1. This CDR3 is 16 amino acids long. Losses at the gene ends were 2 bases for V and 4 bases for J; bases not matched to a gene: 7. Germline CDR1 is MDHEN and CDR2 is SYDVKM.

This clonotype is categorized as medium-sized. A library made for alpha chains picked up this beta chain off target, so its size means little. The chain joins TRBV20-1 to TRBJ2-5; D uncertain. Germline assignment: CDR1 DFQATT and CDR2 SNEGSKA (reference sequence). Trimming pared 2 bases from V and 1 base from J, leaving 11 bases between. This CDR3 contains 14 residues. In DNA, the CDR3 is TGCAGTGCTAGACCATCAGCCTCCCAAGAGACCCAGTACTTC. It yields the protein CSARPSASQETQYF.

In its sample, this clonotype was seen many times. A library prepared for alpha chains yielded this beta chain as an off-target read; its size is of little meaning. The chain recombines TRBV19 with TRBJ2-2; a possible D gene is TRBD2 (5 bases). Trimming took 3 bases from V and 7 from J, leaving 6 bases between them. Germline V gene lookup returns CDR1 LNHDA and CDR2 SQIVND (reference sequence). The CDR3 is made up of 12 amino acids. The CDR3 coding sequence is TGTGCCAGTAGTATTCGGGGCGGGGAGCTGTTTTTT. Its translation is CASSIRGGELFF.

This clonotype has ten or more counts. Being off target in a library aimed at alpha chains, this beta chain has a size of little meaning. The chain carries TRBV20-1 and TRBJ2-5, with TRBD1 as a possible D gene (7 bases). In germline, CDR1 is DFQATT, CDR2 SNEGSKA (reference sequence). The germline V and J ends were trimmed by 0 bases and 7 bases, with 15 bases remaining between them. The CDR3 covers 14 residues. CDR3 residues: CSARDPAGGGTQYF. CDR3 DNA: TGCAGTGCTAGAGATCCTGCAGGGGGAGGGACCCAGTACTTC.

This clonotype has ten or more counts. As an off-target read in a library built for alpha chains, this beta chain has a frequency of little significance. CDR3 residues: CASSPPRAWGSYEQYF. The CDR3 DNA reads TGTGCCAGCAGTCCCCCCAGAGCCTGGGGCTCCTACGAGCAGTACTTC. The gene calls are TRBV12-3 or TRBV12-4 and TRBJ2-7, with no clear D. V was trimmed by 5 bases and J by 0 bases, leaving 17 bases between them. There are 16 residues in the CDR3.

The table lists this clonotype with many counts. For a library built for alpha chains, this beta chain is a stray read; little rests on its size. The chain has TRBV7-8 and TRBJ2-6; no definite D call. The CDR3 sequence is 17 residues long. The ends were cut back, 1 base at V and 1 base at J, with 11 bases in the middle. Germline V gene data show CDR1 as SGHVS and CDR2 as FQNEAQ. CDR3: CASSLGPTGSGANVLTF. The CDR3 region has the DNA TGTGCCAGCAGCTTAGGACCTACGGGTTCTGGGGCCAACGTCCTGACTTTC.

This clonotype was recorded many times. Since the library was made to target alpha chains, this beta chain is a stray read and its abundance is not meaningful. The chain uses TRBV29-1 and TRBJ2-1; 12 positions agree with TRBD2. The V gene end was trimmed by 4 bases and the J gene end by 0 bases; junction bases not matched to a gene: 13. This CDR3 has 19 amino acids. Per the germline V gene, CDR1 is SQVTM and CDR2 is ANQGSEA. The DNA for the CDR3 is TGCAGCGTTGTGTTTGGGCTAGCGGGGGGGATAAGCTCCTACAATGAGCAGTTCTTC. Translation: CSVVFGLAGGISSYNEQFF.

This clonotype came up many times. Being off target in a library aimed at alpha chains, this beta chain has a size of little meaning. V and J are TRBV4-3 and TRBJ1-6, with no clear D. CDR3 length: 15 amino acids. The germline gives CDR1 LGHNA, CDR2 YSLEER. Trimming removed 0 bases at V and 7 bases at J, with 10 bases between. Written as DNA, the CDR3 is TGCGCCAGCAGCCAAGATGCGACGACAAATTCACCCCTCCACTTT. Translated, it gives CASSQDATTNSPLHF.

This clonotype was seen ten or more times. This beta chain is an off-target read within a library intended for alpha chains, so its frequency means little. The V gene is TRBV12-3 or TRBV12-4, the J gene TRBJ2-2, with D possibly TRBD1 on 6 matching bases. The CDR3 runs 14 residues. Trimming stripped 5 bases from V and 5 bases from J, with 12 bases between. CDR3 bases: TGTGCCAGCAGTACCCAGGGGACGACCGGGGAGCTGTTTTTT. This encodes CASSTQGTTGELFF.

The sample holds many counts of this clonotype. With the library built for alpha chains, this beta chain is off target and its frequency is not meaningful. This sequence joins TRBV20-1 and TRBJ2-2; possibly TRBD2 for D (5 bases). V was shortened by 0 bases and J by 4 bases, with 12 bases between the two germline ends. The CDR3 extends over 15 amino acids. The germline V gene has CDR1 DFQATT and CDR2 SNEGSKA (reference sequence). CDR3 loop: CSARDQAAFTGELFF. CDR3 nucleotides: TGCAGTGCTAGAGATCAAGCGGCTTTCACCGGGGAGCTGTTTTTT.

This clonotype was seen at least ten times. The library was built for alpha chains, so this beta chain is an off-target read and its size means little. The DNA for the CDR3 is TGCAGTGCTAGTTACTCAGCTACAGCTAATGAAAAACTGTTTTTT. Translated, it gives CSASYSATANEKLFF. This chain joins TRBV20-1 and TRBJ1-4; D gene unclear. V dropped 3 bases and J dropped 3 bases, with 14 bases sitting between them. The germline gives CDR1 DFQATT, CDR2 SNEGSKA (reference sequence). The CDR3 consists of 15 residues.

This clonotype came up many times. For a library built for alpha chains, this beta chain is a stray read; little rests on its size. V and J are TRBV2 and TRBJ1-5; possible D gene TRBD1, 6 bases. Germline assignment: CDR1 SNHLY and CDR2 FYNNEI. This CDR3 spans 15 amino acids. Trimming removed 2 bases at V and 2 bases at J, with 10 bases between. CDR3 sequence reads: CASSESGGRNQPQHF. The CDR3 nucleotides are TGTGCCAGCAGTGAATCGGGGGGCCGCAATCAGCCCCAGCATTTT.

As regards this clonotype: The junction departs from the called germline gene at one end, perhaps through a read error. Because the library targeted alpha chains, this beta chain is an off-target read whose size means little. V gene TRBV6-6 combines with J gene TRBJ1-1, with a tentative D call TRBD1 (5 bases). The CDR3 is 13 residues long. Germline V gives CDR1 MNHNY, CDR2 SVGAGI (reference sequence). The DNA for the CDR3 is TGTGCCAGCGGTTACGAAGGGGTAGTTGAAGCTTTCTTT. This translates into CASGYEGVVEAFF.

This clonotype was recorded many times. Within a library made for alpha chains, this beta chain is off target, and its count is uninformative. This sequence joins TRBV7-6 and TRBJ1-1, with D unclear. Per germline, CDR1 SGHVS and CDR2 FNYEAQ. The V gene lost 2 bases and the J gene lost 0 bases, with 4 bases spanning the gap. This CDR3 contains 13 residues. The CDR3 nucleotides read TGTGCCAGCAGCTTAAGACTGAACACTGAAGCTTTCTTT. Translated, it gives CASSLRLNTEAFF.

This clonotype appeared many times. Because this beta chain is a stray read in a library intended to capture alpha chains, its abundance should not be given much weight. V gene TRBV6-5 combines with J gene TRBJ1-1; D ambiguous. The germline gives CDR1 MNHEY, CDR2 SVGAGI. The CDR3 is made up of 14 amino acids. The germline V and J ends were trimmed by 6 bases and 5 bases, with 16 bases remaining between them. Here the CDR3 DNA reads TGTGCCAGCAGCTACGATTGGGTTGTTACTGAAGCTTTCTTT. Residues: CASSYDWVVTEAFF.

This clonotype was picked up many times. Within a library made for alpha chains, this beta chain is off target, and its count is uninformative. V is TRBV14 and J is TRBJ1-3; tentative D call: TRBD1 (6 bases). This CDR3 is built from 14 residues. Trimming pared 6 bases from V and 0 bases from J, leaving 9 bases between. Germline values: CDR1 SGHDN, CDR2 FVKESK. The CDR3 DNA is TGTGCCAGCAGTCGACAGGCCTCTGGAAACACCATATATTTT. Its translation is CASSRQASGNTIYF. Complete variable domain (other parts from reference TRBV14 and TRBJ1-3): EAGVTQFPSHSVIEKGQTVTLRCDPISGHDNLYWYRRVMGKEIKFLLHFVKESKQDESGMPNNRFLAERTGGTYSTLKVQPAELEDSGVYFCASSRQASGNTIYFGEGSWLTVV.

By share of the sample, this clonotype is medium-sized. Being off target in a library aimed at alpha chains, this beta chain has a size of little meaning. The CDR3 reads CSVAGTGGADTQYF. DNA for the CDR3: TGCAGCGTCGCCGGGACAGGGGGCGCAGATACGCAGTATTTT. V is TRBV29-1 and J is TRBJ2-3; 12 positions match TRBD1. CDR1 and CDR2 from the germline V gene are SQVTM and ANQGSEA. V was clipped by 6 bases and J by 4 bases; unmatched bases: 5. The CDR3 totals 14 residues.

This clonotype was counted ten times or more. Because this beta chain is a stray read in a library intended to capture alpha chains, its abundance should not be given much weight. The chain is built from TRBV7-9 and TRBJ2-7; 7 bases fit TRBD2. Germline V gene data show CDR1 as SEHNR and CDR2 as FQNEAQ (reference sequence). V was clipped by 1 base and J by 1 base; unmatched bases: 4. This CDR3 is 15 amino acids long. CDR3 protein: CASSLVQRGSYEQYF. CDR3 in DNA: TGTGCCAGCAGCTTAGTTCAGCGGGGATCCTACGAGCAGTACTTC.

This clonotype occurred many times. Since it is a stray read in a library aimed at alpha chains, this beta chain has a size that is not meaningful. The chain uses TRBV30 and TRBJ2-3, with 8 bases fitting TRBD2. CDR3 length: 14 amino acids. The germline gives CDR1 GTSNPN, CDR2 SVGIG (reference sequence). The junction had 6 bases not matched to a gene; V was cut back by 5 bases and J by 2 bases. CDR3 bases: TGTGCCTGGGGGGCGGGGGGAAACACAGATACGCAGTATTTT. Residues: CAWGAGGNTDTQYF.

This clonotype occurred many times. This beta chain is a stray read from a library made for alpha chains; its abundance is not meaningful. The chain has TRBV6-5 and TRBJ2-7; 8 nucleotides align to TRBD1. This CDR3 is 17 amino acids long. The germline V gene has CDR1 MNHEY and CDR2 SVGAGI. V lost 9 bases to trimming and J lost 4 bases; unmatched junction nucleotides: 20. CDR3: CASSFPLAQGALYEQYF. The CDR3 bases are TGTGCCAGTTCGTTCCCCCTAGCGCAGGGGGCGCTGTACGAGCAGTACTTC.

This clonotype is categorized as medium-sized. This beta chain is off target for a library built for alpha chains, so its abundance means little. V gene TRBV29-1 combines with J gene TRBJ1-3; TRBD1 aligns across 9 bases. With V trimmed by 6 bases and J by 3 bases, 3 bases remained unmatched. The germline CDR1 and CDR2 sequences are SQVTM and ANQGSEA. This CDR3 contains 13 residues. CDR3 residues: CSVRQGGGNTIYF. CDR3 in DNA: TGCAGCGTACGACAGGGGGGTGGAAACACCATATATTTT.

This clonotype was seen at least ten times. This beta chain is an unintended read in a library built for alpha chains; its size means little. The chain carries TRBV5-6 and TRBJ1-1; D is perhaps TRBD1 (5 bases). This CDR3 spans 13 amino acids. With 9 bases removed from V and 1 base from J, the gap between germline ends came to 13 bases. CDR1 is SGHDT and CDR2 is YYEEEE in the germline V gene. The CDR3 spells CATTYTGNTEAFF. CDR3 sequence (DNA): TGTGCCACCACCTATACAGGGAACACTGAAGCTTTCTTT.

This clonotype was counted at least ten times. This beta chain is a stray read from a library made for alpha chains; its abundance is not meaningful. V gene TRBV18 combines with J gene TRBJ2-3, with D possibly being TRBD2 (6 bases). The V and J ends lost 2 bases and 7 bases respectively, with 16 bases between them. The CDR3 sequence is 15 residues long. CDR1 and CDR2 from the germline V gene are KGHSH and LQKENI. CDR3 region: CASSPIGSSANTQYF. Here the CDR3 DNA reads TGTGCCAGCTCACCAATCGGGAGCTCAGCTAATACGCAGTATTTT.